A single sample is the source of the 29 T cell receptor beta chains below, sequenced in a study of PD-L1 blockade in urothelial cancer. Repertoires were generated with immunoSEQ multiplex PCR, while TCRdb's copy carries only in-frame clones and drops some. The table records 45,000 to 50,000 clones, approximately 88% of them present only once. The sequencing used PBMCs, collected around atezolizumab (anti-PD-L1) treatment. The receptor set was obtained from a man older than 75 with urothelial cancer.

The chain uses TRBV6-5 and TRBJ2-2, with a possible D match to TRBD1 (6 bases). CDR3 length equals 15 residues. V was clipped by 7 bases and J by 2 bases, with 14 bases between them. The germline CDR1 and CDR2 sequences are MNHEY and SVGAGI. CDR3 DNA: TGTGCCAGCAACAGGGCGCTTGCAAACACCGGGGAGCTGTTTTTT. Translating it yields CASNRALANTGELFF.

The rearrangement joins TRBV29-1 to TRBJ2-5; D not resolved. Germline V gene lookup returns CDR1 SQVTM and CDR2 ANQGSEA. V was shortened by 3 bases and J by 4 bases, with 9 bases between the two germline ends. The CDR3 extends over 12 amino acids. CDR3 region: CSVESGSETQYF. The CDR3 DNA sequence: TGCAGCGTTGAGTCGGGTTCAGAGACCCAGTACTTC.

This chain joins TRBV5-6 and TRBJ2-1; the D is unclear. Germline loops: CDR1 SGHDT, CDR2 YYEEEE. The CDR3 contains 15 residues. The V gene lost 1 base and the J gene lost 7 bases, with 15 bases spanning the gap. CDR3 loop: CASSLKVRAVNEQFF. CDR3 sequence (DNA): TGTGCCAGCAGCTTGAAAGTTCGAGCTGTAAATGAGCAGTTCTTC. The full variable domain, rest sourced from reference TRBV5-6 and TRBJ2-1, is DAGVTQSPTHLIKTRGQQVTLRCSPKSGHDTVSWYQQALGQGPQFIFQYYEEEERQRGNFPDRFSGHQFPNYSSELNVNALLLGDSALYLCASSLKVRAVNEQFFGPGTRLTVL.

The chain is built from TRBV18 and TRBJ2-1; TRBD2 matches 14 bases. The CDR3 consists of 16 residues. The V and J ends lost 3 bases and 8 bases, in that order; junction bases with no gene match: 6. Germline values: CDR1 KGHSH, CDR2 LQKENI. CDR3 protein: CASSPAGTSGSHEQFF. In nucleotides, the CDR3 is TGTGCCAGCTCACCGGCAGGGACTAGCGGGAGTCATGAGCAGTTCTTC. The variable domain in full, with the rest retrieved from reference TRBV18 and TRBJ2-1, is NAGVMQNPRHLVRRRGQEARLRCSPMKGHSHVYWYRQLPEEGLKFMVYLQKENIIDESGMPKERFSAEFPKEGPSILRIQQVVRGDSAAYFCASSPAGTSGSHEQFFGPGTRLTVL.

The chain joins TRBV10-3 to TRBJ2-3; TRBD2 matches at 7 bases. J was trimmed by 1 base and V by 8 bases; bases with no gene match: 15. The CDR3 has 17 residues. Per germline, CDR1 ENHRY and CDR2 SYGVKD. The CDR3 protein is CAISPASGIRGTDTQYF. The CDR3 bases are TGTGCCATCTCTCCCGCGAGCGGGATCAGAGGCACAGATACGCAGTATTTT.

The chain is built from TRBV5-6 and TRBJ2-5; possibly TRBD2 for D (5 bases). Germline V gene lookup returns CDR1 SGHDT and CDR2 YYEEEE. V lost 3 bases to trimming and J lost 1 base, with 7 bases between them. CDR3 length equals 13 residues. CDR3 in DNA: TGTGCCAGCAGCTCCCGGGGCCAAGAGACCCAGTACTTC. Amino acids: CASSSRGQETQYF.

The gene calls are TRBV7-6 and TRBJ1-1, with no clear D. Germline V gene sequence: CDR1 SGHVS, CDR2 FNYEAQ. The V end was cut by 2 bases, the J end by 0 bases, with 10 bases between. This CDR3 is built from 15 residues. The DNA of the CDR3 is TGTGCCAGCAGCTTATTGCGGTCCTTGAACACTGAAGCTTTCTTT. Its translation: CASSLLRSLNTEAFF. Supplemented by reference TRBV7-6 and TRBJ1-1, the full variable domain reads GAGVSQSPRYKVTKRGQDVALRCDPISGHVSLYWYRQALGQGPEFLTYFNYEAQQDKSGLPNDRFSAERPEGSISTLTIQRTEQRDSAMYRCASSLLRSLNTEAFFGQGTRLTVV.

This clone was seen only a few times. This rearrangement joins TRBV5-5 to TRBJ2-1, with 9 bases identical to TRBD1. Germline lookup yields CDR1 SGHKS and CDR2 YYEKEE (reference sequence). Trimming cost V 4 bases and J 4 bases; bases outside gene matches: 6. This CDR3 contains 15 residues. CDR3 DNA sequence: TGTGCCAGCAGCATAGGACAGGGGTCTTACAATGAGCAGTTCTTC. As protein: CASSIGQGSYNEQFF. Variable domain in full (rest from reference TRBV5-5 and TRBJ2-1): DAGVTQSPTHLIKTRGQQVTLRCSPISGHKSVSWYQQVLGQGPQFIFQYYEKEERGRGNFPDRFSARQFPNYSSELNVNALLLGDSALYLCASSIGQGSYNEQFFGPGTRLTVL.

The CDR3 region is CASSQVITGRGDEKLFF. DNA of the CDR3: TGCGCCAGCAGCCAAGTTATAACGGGACGGGGGGATGAAAAACTGTTTTTT. The chain recombines TRBV4-3 with TRBJ1-4, with D possibly TRBD1 on 5 matching bases. Germline V lookup: CDR1 LGHNA, CDR2 YSLEER. This CDR3 spans 17 amino acids. Trimming pared 1 base from V and 6 bases from J, leaving 18 bases between.

This clone was picked up one time. V is TRBV29-1 and J is TRBJ1-3, with D unclear. The CDR3 is 12 amino acids. CDR1 is SQVTM and CDR2 is ANQGSEA in the germline V gene. With 6 bases removed from V and 0 bases from J, the gap between germline ends came to 6 bases. This CDR3 is CSVYASGNTIYF. The CDR3 DNA reads as TGCAGCGTCTACGCCTCTGGAAACACCATATATTTT.

This rearrangement joins TRBV19 to TRBJ2-2; 9 nucleotides line up with TRBD1. This CDR3 is built from 19 residues. The J segment lost 7 bases and the V segment lost 6 bases, leaving 21 bases of the junction unmatched. Germline lookup yields CDR1 LNHDA and CDR2 SQIVND (reference sequence). The CDR3 sequence is CASRPDRGWAGEISGELFF. CDR3 DNA: TGTGCCAGTAGGCCGGACAGGGGCTGGGCGGGAGAGATAAGCGGGGAGCTGTTTTTT.

J is TRBJ1-2 and V is TRBV18; TRBD1 might be the D (6 bases). V shed 3 bases and J shed 8 bases, with 19 bases lying between them. Germline V gene sequence: CDR1 KGHSH, CDR2 LQKENI. The CDR3 is made up of 15 amino acids. CDR3 DNA sequence: TGTGCCAGCTCACCGGGCCCAGGCAACAGGGAAGGCTACACCTTC. Residues: CASSPGPGNREGYTF. Using reference TRBV18 and TRBJ1-2 for the parts outside the CDR3, the full variable domain is NAGVMQNPRHLVRRRGQEARLRCSPMKGHSHVYWYRQLPEEGLKFMVYLQKENIIDESGMPKERFSAEFPKEGPSILRIQQVVRGDSAAYFCASSPGPGNREGYTFGSGTRLTVV.

V gene TRBV7-2 combines with J gene TRBJ1-2, with D perhaps matching TRBD1 (5 bases). Germline CDR1 is SGHTA and CDR2 is FQGNSA. Trimming removed 4 bases from V and 4 bases from J, with 22 bases in between. The CDR3 runs 17 residues. In DNA form, the CDR3 reads TGTGCCAGCAGCTCCTCCCTCTGGCAGGGTATGGCCTATGGCTACACCTTC. Its translation: CASSSSLWQGMAYGYTF.

This clone was recorded once. The chain recombines TRBV18 with TRBJ1-3; possible D gene TRBD1, 5 bases. This CDR3 is built from 14 residues. The ends were cut back, 6 bases at V and 4 bases at J, with 13 bases in the middle. CDR1 is KGHSH, CDR2 LQKENI, per germline. For the CDR3, the DNA is TGTGCCAGCTCCCAGCAGGGCTACGGAAACACCATATATTTT. This codes for CASSQQGYGNTIYF.

The chain couples TRBV5-1 to TRBJ2-5, with D tentatively TRBD2 (5 bases). V lost 0 bases, J lost 3 bases, and 9 bases lay in between. The CDR3 contains 14 residues. CDR1 SGHRS and CDR2 YFSETQ come from the germline V gene. CDR3 amino acids: CASSLAPGKETQYF. CDR3 sequence (DNA): TGCGCCAGCAGCTTGGCGCCGGGGAAAGAGACCCAGTACTTC.

This chain connects TRBV19 to TRBJ2-1; perhaps TRBD2 as D (6 bases). Trimming removed 5 bases from V and 5 bases from J, with 13 bases in between. This CDR3 is 14 amino acids long. CDR1 LNHDA and CDR2 SQIVND come from the germline V gene (reference sequence). The CDR3 protein is CASSGGDNHNEQFF. The CDR3 DNA sequence: TGTGCCAGTAGTGGCGGGGATAATCACAATGAGCAGTTCTTC.

This clone was detected once. The V and J genes are TRBV9 and TRBJ2-7; 8 bases are shared with TRBD1. The CDR3 totals 19 residues. The germline gives CDR1 SGDLS, CDR2 YYNGEE. The V gene end was trimmed by 0 bases and the J gene end by 0 bases; junction bases not matched to a gene: 14. CDR3 bases: TGTGCCAGCAGCGTAGGTGATGCTCTTGGGACAGGATTCTCCTACGAGCAGTACTTC. This gives the protein CASSVGDALGTGFSYEQYF.

The genes are TRBV4-1 and TRBJ1-4; D is undetermined. V was pared by 6 bases and J by 0 bases, with 11 bases between. Germline V lookup: CDR1 MGHRA, CDR2 YSYEKL. CDR3 length equals 15 residues. The CDR3 loop reads CASSRVEATNEKLFF. CDR3 sequence (DNA): TGCGCCAGCAGTCGGGTTGAGGCAACTAATGAAAAACTGTTTTTT.

J is TRBJ2-1 and V is TRBV7-8; TRBD1 matches 8 bases. CDR3 length: 14 residues. J gave up 4 bases and V 5 bases, and 4 bases lay outside the gene matches. CDR1 SGHVS and CDR2 FQNEAQ come from the germline V gene. CDR3 sequence (DNA): TGTGCCAGCAGCCTCCGGGACAGGTACAATGAGCAGTTCTTC. Protein product: CASSLRDRYNEQFF.

The rearrangement uses TRBV7-2 and TRBJ2-2, with TRBD2 matching 15 bases. This CDR3 has 17 residues. Germline values: CDR1 SGHTA, CDR2 FQGNSA. J gave up 4 bases and V 5 bases, and 5 bases lay outside the gene matches. In nucleotides, the CDR3 is TGTGCCAGCAGCCCACCGGGACTAGCGGGAGGCACCGGGGAGCTGTTTTTT. This encodes CASSPPGLAGGTGELFF.

The V call is TRBV5-6, the J call TRBJ2-7; possible D gene TRBD2, 6 bases. The CDR3 spans 15 residues. V lost 0 bases, J lost 5 bases, and 15 bases lay in between. Germline V gene data show CDR1 as SGHDT and CDR2 as YYEEEE. The CDR3 DNA reads TGTGCCAGCAGCTTGGCCCCGGGAGTTAAGGACGAGCAGTACTTC. Its protein is CASSLAPGVKDEQYF. Filled out from reference TRBV5-6 and TRBJ2-7, the complete variable domain reads DAGVTQSPTHLIKTRGQQVTLRCSPKSGHDTVSWYQQALGQGPQFIFQYYEEEERQRGNFPDRFSGHQFPNYSSELNVNALLLGDSALYLCASSLAPGVKDEQYFGPGTRLTVT.

This sequence joins TRBV19 and TRBJ2-1; D remains ambiguous. The CDR3 loop spans 14 amino acids. V lost 1 base and J 8 bases, leaving 12 bases between the germline ends. Germline CDR1 reads LNHDA; CDR2 reads SQIVND (reference sequence). Here the CDR3 DNA reads TGTGCCAGTAGTATAGGAACTACCTTGGATGAGCAGTTCTTC. It specifies CASSIGTTLDEQFF.

This sequence joins TRBV18 and TRBJ1-4, with D possibly being TRBD1 (6 bases). Germline CDR1 and CDR2: KGHSH and LQKENI. Trimming removed 2 bases at V and 8 bases at J, with 15 bases between. The CDR3 extends over 15 amino acids. CDR3: CASSPNAGVGEKLFF. For the CDR3, the DNA is TGTGCCAGCTCACCAAACGCAGGGGTCGGCGAAAAACTGTTTTTT.

This chain joins TRBV13 and TRBJ2-2; 14 bases fit TRBD2. Germline V gene data show CDR1 as PRHDT and CDR2 as FYEKMQ (reference sequence). The CDR3 covers 18 residues. Trimming at V came to 5 bases and at J to 0 bases, leaving 5 bases not matched to a gene. The DNA of the CDR3 is TGTGCCAGCAGCCCCCCGACTAGCGGGAGGGCGAACACCGGGGAGCTGTTTTTT. Translating gives CASSPPTSGRANTGELFF.

CDR3 nucleotides: TGTGCCAGCAGTGGGGACAGGGCCCCGCTTGAAAAACTGTTTTTT. The encoded protein is CASSGDRAPLEKLFF. The chain carries TRBV2 and TRBJ1-4; 9 bases map to TRBD1. The CDR3 is 15 amino acids. Germline V lookup: CDR1 SNHLY, CDR2 FYNNEI. V shed 4 bases and J 7 bases; nucleotides not matched to a gene: 7.

The V call is TRBV28, the J call TRBJ1-4, with TRBD1 identical over 7 bases. The CDR3 spans 16 residues. The V and J ends lost 1 base and 5 bases, in that order; junction bases with no gene match: 7. CDR1 is MDHEN, CDR2 SYDVKM, per germline. The CDR3 loop reads CASSLLTGTANEKLFF. CDR3 nucleotides: TGTGCCAGCAGTTTATTGACGGGGACAGCAAATGAAAAACTGTTTTTT.

This clone was detected only once. V usage is TRBV6-5 and J usage is TRBJ2-3; weak D call: TRBD2 (5 bases). Trimming shortened V by 6 bases and J by 1 base, and 8 bases separated the two germline ends. Germline V gene sequence: CDR1 MNHEY, CDR2 SVGAGI. This CDR3 region has 13 residues. As DNA, the CDR3 is TGTGCCAGCAGGAGGGATGGCACAGATACGCAGTATTTT. This encodes CASRRDGTDTQYF.

The chain recombines TRBV27 with TRBJ1-2; perhaps TRBD1 as D (5 bases). Germline V gives CDR1 MNHEY, CDR2 SMNVEV (reference sequence). The CDR3 runs 13 residues. Trimming shortened V by 6 bases and J by 2 bases, and 10 bases separated the two germline ends. CDR3 sequence: CASSPDSNYGYTF. The DNA of the CDR3 is TGTGCCAGCAGCCCCGACAGCAACTATGGCTACACCTTC.

The chain carries TRBV4-1 and TRBJ1-1; TRBD1 matches 8 bases. The CDR3 runs to 16 residues. Germline-derived CDR1 and CDR2 are MGHRA and YSYEKL. J was trimmed by 5 bases and V by 0 bases; bases with no gene match: 8. The CDR3: CASSQETTGAGTEAFF. The DNA of the CDR3 is TGCGCCAGCAGCCAAGAAACGACAGGGGCGGGTACTGAAGCTTTCTTT.